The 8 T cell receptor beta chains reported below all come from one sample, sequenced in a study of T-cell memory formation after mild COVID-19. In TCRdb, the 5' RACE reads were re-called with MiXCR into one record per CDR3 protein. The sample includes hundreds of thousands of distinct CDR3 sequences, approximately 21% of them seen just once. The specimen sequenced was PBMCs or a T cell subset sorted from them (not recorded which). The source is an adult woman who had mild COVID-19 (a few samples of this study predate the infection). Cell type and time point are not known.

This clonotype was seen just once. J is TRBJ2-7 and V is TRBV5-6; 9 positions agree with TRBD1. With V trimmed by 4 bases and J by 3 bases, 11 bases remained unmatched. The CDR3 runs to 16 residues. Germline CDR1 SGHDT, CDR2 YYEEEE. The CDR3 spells CASSPRPDRGRYEQYF. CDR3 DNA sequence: TGTGCCAGCAGCCCCCGCCCGGACAGGGGTCGCTACGAGCAGTACTTC.

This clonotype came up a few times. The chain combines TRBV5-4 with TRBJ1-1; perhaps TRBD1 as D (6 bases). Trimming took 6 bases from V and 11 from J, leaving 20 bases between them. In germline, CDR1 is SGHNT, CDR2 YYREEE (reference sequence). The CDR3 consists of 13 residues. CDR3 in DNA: TGTGCCAGCACCCGAGGGGGAGCAGAGGTCGCTTTCTTT. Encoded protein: CASTRGGAEVAFF.

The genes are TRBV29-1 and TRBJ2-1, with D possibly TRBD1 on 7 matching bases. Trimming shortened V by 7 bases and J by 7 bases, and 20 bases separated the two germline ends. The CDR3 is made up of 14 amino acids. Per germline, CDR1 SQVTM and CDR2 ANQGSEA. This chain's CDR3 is CSGQGGPEVNEQFF. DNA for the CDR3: TGCAGCGGTCAGGGGGGCCCGGAGGTGAATGAGCAGTTCTTC.

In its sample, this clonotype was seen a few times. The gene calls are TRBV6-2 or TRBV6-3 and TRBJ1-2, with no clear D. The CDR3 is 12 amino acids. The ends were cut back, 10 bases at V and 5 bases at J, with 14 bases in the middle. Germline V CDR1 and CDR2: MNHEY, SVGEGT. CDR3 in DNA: TGTGCCACCTCGGTACAGTGGTATGGCTACACCTTC. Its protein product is CATSVQWYGYTF.

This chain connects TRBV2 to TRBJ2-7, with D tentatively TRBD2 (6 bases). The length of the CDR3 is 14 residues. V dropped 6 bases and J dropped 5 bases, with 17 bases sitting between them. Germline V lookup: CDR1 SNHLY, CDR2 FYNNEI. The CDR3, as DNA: TGTGCCAGCAGCCCTCGAGGGAGGTTGGACGAGCAGTACTTC. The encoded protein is CASSPRGRLDEQYF.

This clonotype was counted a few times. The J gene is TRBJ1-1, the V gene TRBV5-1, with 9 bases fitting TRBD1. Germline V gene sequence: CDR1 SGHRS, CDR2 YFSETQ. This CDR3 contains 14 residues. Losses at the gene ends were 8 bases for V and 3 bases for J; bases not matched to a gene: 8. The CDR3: CASRSTGGYTEAFF. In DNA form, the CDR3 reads TGCGCCAGTAGGAGTACAGGGGGCTACACTGAAGCTTTCTTT.

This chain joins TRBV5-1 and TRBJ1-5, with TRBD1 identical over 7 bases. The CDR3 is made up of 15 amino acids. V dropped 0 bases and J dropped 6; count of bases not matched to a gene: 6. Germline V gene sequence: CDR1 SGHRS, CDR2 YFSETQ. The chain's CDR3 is CASSLAGQPGQPQHF. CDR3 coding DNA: TGCGCCAGCAGCTTGGCGGGACAGCCAGGTCAGCCCCAGCATTTT. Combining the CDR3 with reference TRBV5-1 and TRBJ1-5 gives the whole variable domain KAGVTQTPRYLIKTRGQQVTLSCSPISGHRSVSWYQQTPGQGLQFLFEYFSETQRNKGNFPGRFSGRQFSNSRSEMNVSTLELGDSALYLCASSLAGQPGQPQHFGDGTRLSIL.

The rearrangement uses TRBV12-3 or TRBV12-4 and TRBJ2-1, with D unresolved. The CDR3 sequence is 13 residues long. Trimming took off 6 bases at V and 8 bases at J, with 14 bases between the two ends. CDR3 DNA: TGTGCCAGCAGCCCCGGTTACGTTGATGAGCAGTTCTTC. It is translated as CASSPGYVDEQFF.